One TCR beta chain is described in this entry. This record comes from a study of cytomegalovirus exposure and HLA in healthy donors. Looking at the study overall: Out of around 360 genotyped donors, about 80% belonged to the Caucasian-associated ancestry cluster.

Researchers ran the PCR with 60 Vbeta and 13 Jbeta primers. Generated by immunoSEQ multiplex PCR, the TCRdb table keeps only in-frame clones and is missing some. The sample carries about 150,000 clones, about two thirds recorded once. The germline CDR1 and CDR2 sequences are MNHNS and SASEGT. The V gene end was trimmed by 8 bases and the J gene end by 1 base; junction bases not matched to a gene: 3. The CDR3 contains 14 residues. The clonotype was recovered from a woman aged 18-29 years in good health and CMV-seronegative. Sequencing was performed on PBMCs. V is TRBV6-1 and J is TRBJ1-4; TRBD1 matches at 8 bases. This CDR3 is CASRGQGTNEKLFF. The DNA of the CDR3 is TGTGCCAGCCGAGGACAGGGAACTAATGAAAAACTGTTTTTT.